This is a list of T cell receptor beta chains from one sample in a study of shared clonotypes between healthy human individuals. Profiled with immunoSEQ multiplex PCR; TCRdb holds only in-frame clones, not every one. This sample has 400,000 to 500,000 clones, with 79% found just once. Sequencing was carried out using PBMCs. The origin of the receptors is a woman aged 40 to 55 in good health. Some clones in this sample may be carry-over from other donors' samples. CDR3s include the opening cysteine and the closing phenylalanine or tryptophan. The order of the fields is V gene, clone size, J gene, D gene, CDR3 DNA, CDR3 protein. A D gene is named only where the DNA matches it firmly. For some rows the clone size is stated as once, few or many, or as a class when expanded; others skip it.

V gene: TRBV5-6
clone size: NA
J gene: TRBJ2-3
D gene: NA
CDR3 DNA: TGTGCCAGCAGCCGGTTCCTCACAGATACGCAGTATTTT
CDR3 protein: CASSRFLTDTQYF

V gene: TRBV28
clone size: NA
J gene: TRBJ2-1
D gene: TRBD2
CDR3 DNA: TGTGCCAGCAGTTCCTCGGGACTAGCGGCCAACTACAATGAGCAGTTCTTC
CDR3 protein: CASSSSGLAANYNEQFF

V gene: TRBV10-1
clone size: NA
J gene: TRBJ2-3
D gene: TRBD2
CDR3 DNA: TGCGCCAGCAGTGAGTCGGATACTAGCGGGGGGACCGCAGATACGCAGTATTTT
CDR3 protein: CASSESDTSGGTADTQYF

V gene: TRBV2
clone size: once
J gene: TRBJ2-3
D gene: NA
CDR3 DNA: TGTGCCAGCAGTGACGGCGCAGGGCTCACAGATACGCAGTATTTT
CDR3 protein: CASSDGAGLTDTQYF

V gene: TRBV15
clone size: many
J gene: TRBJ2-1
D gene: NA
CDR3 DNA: TGTGCCACCAGCAGAGATCCGATTACCAGGGACTCCTACAATGAGCAGTTCTTC
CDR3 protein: CATSRDPITRDSYNEQFF

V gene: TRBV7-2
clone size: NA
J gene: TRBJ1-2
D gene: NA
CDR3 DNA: TGTGCCAGCAGCTTAGCATCTCCGGATGGCTACACCTTC
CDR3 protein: CASSLASPDGYTF

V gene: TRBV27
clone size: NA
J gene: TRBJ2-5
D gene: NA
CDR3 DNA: TGTGCCAGCAGTATGGACACCAAGGGGACCCAGTACTTC
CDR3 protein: CASSMDTKGTQYF

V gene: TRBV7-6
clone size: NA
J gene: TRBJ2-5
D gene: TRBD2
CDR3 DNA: TGTGCCATCACTAGCGGGGGCAGTCAAGAGACCCAGTACTTC
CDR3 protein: CAITSGGSQETQYF

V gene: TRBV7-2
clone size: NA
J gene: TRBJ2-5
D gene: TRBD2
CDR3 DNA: TGTGCCAGCAGCTTTCAGACTAGCGGGGAAGAGACCCAGTACTTC
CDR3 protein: CASSFQTSGEETQYF

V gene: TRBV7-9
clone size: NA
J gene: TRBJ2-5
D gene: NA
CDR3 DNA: TGTGCCAGCAGCCCAGGGGACGGGAGGAAGACCCAGTACTTC
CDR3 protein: CASSPGDGRKTQYF

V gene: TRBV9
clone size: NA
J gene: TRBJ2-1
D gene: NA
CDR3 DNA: TGTGCCAGCAAGTCTCCGGGGTTCAATGAGCAGTTCTTC
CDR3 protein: CASKSPGFNEQFF

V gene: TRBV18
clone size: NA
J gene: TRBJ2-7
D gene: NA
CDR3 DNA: TGTGCCAGCTCACCAGGTAGCTACGAGCAGTACTTC
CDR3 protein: CASSPGSYEQYF

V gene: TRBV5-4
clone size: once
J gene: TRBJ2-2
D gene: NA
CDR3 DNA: TGTGCCAGCAGCAATCCCGCGAGGGGCACCGGGGAGCTGTTTTTT
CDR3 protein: CASSNPARGTGELFF

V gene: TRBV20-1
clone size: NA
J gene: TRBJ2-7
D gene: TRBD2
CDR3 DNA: TGCAGTGCTAGTCGCGGGCGGGAGGAGTACTTC
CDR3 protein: CSASRGREEYF

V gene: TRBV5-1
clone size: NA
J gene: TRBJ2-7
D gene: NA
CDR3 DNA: TGCGCCAGCAGCTTCCGGGACCCCCACGAGCAGTACTTC
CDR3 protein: CASSFRDPHEQYF

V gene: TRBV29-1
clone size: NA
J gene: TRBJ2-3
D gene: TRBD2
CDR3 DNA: TGCAGCCTACGGGGGGACACAGATACGCAGTATTTT
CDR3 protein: CSLRGDTDTQYF

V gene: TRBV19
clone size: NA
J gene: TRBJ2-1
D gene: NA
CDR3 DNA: TGTGCCAGTACCTCCCCGGGGACCCCCAATGAGCAGTTCTTC
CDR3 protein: CASTSPGTPNEQFF

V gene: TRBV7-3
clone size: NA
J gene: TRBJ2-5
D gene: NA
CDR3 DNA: TGTGCCAGCAGTCCTTCCCCTTGGGAGACCCAGTACTTC
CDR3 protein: CASSPSPWETQYF

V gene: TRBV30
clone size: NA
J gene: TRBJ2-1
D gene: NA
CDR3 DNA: TGTGCCTGGAGAGACGGGTCCTACAATGAGCAGTTCTTC
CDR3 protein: CAWRDGSYNEQFF

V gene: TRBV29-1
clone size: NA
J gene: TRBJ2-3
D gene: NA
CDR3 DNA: TGCAGCGTTGAGCGGGCGGGGTTCGGGACAGATACGCAGTATTTT
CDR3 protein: CSVERAGFGTDTQYF

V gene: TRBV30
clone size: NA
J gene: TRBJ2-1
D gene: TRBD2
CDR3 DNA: TGTGCCTGGAACTCCGGGCTAGCGGGAGGGCAGTTCTTC
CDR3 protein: CAWNSGLAGGQFF

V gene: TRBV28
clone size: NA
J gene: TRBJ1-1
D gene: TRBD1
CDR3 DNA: TGTGCCAGCAGTCCGGGACAGGGGTCTTTTTACACTGAAGCTTTCTTT
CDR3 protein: CASSPGQGSFYTEAFF

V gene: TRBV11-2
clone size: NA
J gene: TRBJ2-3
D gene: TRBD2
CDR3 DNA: TGTGCCAGCAGCTCCCGTGTTGGGCTAGCGGAAACAGATACGCAGTATTTT
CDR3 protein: CASSSRVGLAETDTQYF

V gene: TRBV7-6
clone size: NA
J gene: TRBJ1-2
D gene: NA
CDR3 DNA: TGTGCCAGCAGCTTAGCGCGGGACGGCCGTCCCTATGGCTACACCTTC
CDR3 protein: CASSLARDGRPYGYTF

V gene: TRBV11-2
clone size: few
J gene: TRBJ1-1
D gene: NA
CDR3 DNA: TGTGCCAGCAGCTTAGAACTTGCAGGGATGAACACTGAAGCTTTCTTT
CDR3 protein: CASSLELAGMNTEAFF

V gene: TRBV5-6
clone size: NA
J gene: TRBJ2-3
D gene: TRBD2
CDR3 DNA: TGTGCCAGCAGCTTGGGTCTAGCGGGAGCCACAGATACGCAGTATTTT
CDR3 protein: CASSLGLAGATDTQYF

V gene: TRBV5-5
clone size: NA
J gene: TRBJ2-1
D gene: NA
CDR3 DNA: TGTGCCAGCAGCTTGGGCGATGGCAATGAGCAGTTCTTC
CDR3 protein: CASSLGDGNEQFF

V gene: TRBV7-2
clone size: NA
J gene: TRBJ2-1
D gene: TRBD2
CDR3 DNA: TGTGCCAGCAGCTCAATAGCGGGGGGGAGCTCCTACAATGAGCAGTTCTTC
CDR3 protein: CASSSIAGGSSYNEQFF

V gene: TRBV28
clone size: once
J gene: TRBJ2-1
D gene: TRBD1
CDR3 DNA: TGTGCCAGCAGTTTAGGGACAGGGGGCGGTGAGCAGTTCTTC
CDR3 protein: CASSLGTGGGEQFF

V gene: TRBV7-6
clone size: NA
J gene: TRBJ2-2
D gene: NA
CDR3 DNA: TGTGCCAGCAGCTTAGGAGGAACTAAGCTGTTTTTT
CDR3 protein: CASSLGGTKLFF

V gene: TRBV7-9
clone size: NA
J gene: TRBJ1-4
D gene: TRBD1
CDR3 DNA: TGTGCCAGCAGCCCGGGACAGGGGAATGAAAAACTGTTTTTT
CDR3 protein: CASSPGQGNEKLFF

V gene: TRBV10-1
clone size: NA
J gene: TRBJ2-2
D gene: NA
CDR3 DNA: TGCGCCAGCCGCTCCGGGGTGGAGAACACCGGGGAGCTGTTTTTT
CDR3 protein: CASRSGVENTGELFF

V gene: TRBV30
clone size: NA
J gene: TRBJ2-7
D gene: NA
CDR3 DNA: TGTGCCTGGAGTGGAGTAGTTCCACTCGAGCAGTACTTC
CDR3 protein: CAWSGVVPLEQYF

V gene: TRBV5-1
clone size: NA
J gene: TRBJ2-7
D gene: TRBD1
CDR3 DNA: TGCGCCAGCAGCTTGGGGGACAGTGGACCCTACGAGCAGTACTTC
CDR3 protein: CASSLGDSGPYEQYF

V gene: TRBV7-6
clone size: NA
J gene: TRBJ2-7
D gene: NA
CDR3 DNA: TGTGCCAGCAGCTTAGGGGAGATAGGTAACTACGAGCAGTACTTC
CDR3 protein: CASSLGEIGNYEQYF

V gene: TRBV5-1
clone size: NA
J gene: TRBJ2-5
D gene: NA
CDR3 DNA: TGCGCCAGCACGGAGCGGTACCAAGAGACCCAGTACTTC
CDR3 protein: CASTERYQETQYF

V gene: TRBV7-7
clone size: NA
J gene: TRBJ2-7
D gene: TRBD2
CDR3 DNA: TGTGCCAGCAGCTTATCCAGCGGGGACGAGCAGTACTTC
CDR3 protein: CASSLSSGDEQYF

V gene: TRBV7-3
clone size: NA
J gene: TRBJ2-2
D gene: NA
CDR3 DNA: TGTGCCAGCAAGATGGCAGGCCCGAACACCGGGGAGCTGTTTTTT
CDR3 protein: CASKMAGPNTGELFF

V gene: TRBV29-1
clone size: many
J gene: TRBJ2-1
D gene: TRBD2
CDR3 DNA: TGCAGCGTTGAGAGACTAGCGGGAGTCGGGGGTTACAATGAGCAGTTCTTC
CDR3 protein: CSVERLAGVGGYNEQFF

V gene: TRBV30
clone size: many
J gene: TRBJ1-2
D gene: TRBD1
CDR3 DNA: TGTGCCTGGAGTGGAGACAGGGGGTTCTATGGCTACACCTTC
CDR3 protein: CAWSGDRGFYGYTF

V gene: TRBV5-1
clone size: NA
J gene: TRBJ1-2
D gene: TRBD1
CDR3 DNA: TGCGCCAGCAGCGTGGGACAGGGAACTAACTATGGCTACACCTTC
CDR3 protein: CASSVGQGTNYGYTF

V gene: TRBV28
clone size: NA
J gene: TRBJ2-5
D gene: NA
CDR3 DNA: TGTGCCAGCAGTACAAGCTCCCCCCAGTACTTC
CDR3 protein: CASSTSSPQYF

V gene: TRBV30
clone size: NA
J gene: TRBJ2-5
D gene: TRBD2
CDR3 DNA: TGTGCCTGCCCCGGACTAGCGGATACCCAGTACTTC
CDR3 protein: CACPGLADTQYF

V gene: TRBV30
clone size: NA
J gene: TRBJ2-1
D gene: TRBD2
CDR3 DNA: TGTGCCTGGGGGAAGCGGGAGGGCCCTTGGAATGAGCAGTTCTTC
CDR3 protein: CAWGKREGPWNEQFF

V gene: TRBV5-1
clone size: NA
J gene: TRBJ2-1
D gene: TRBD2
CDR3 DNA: TGCGCCAGCAGCGTACAGCCCGCTAGCGGGAGCTATGAGCAGTTCTTC
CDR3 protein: CASSVQPASGSYEQFF

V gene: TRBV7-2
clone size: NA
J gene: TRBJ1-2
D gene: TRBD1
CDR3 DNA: TGTGCCAGCAGCTTAGGGGACAGGGGAATCTATGGCTACACCTTC
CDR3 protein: CASSLGDRGIYGYTF